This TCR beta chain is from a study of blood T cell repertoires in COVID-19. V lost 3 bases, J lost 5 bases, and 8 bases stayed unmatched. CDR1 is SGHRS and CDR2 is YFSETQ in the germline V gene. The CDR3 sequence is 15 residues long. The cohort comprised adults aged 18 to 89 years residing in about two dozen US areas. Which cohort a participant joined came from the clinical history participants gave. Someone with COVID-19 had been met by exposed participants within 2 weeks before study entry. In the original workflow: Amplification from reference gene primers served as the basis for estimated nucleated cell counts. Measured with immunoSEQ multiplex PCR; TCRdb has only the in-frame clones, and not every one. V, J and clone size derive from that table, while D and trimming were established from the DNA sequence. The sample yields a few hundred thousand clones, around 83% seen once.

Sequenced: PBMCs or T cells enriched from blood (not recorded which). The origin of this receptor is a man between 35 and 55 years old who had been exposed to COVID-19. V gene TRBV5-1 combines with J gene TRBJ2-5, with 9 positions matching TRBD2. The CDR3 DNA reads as TGCGCCAGCAGCTCCTTAGCGGGAGAACGGGAGACCCAGTACTTC. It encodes CASSSLAGERETQYF.